One TCR beta chain is described in this entry. Repertoires were generated with immunoSEQ multiplex PCR, while TCRdb's copy carries only in-frame clones and drops some. This table has some 350,000 clones, about 88% appearing once. These data come from a study of blood T cell repertoires in COVID-19. Allocation to cohorts depended on clinical history reported by the participants. The V end lost 0 bases, the J end lost 3 bases, and 5 bases lay between the germline ends. CDR3 length: 13 amino acids. CDR1 and CDR2 from the germline V gene are MNHEY and SMNVEV (reference sequence). The sequenced sample was PBMCs or T cells enriched from blood (not recorded which). The sequence was obtained from a woman aged 30 to 39 who had recovered from COVID-19. The V gene is TRBV27, the J gene TRBJ1-1; no clear D gene. This CDR3 is CASSLSADTEAFF. CDR3 sequence (DNA): TGTGCCAGCAGTTTATCTGCGGACACTGAAGCTTTCTTT.